The source of this T cell receptor (beta chain) is a study of shared clonotypes between healthy human individuals. The study, taken as a whole, reports: A handful of donors held 4.5% to 5% of naive CD4 clonotypes in common. Rarefaction revealed incomplete sorted-subset sequencing despite large depth.

The CDR3 covers 17 residues. The V gene end was trimmed by 0 bases and the J gene end by 5 bases; junction bases not matched to a gene: 12. Germline CDR1 is LGHNA and CDR2 is YSLEER. Positive CCR7 selection of CD45RO-negative cells yielded the naive CD8 cells, and terminally differentiated effector memory CD45RA+ cells were excluded. Worth noting for this clone: Antigen specificity is unknown.

In the authors' workflow: As immunoSEQ supplied junction-only sequences (without quality scores), filtering differed. Assay: immunoSEQ multiplex PCR; the TCRdb copy retains only in-frame clones and omits some. V and J calls and clone size are as listed in that table; D and trimming were resolved from the DNA. This table holds some 2,000,000 clones, approximately 95% found once. The J gene is TRBJ2-7, the V gene TRBV4-3; 8 bases are a match to TRBD2. This clonotype was sampled from a man between 18 and 29 years old in good health. Sequencing input: naive CD8+ T cells sorted from blood. CDR3 sequence reads: CASSQEYFREGRNEQYF. CDR3 sequence (DNA): TGCGCCAGCAGCCAAGAATACTTCCGGGAGGGCCGAAACGAGCAGTACTTC.